This TCR beta chain was found in a study of blood T cell repertoires in COVID-19. Study summary: There were acute and convalescent COVID-19 samples, and they came from the United States, Italy and Spain. Nucleic acid was either cDNA or gDNA, and it came from T cells, B-cell-depleted T cells, or PBMCs.

From germline, CDR1 is SGHRS and CDR2 YFSETQ. Trimming stripped 7 bases from V and 0 bases from J, with 12 bases between. The CDR3 covers 14 residues. Original handling: Estimation of nucleated cell counts relied on the amplification of reference gene primers. The protocol was immunoSEQ multiplex PCR, while the TCRdb copy is restricted to in-frame clones and leaves out a portion. That table furnishes V, J and clone size, whereas the DNA furnished D and trimming. The table records 230,000 or so clones, roughly 82% of them present only once. Sequenced sample: peripheral blood. The receptor was isolated from a woman aged 40 to 50 who had recovered from COVID-19. The V call is TRBV5-1, the J call TRBJ2-3; tentatively, D is TRBD1 (5 bases). CDR3: CASFHGHSTDTQYF. The CDR3 DNA is TGCGCCAGCTTTCATGGACATAGCACAGATACGCAGTATTTT.